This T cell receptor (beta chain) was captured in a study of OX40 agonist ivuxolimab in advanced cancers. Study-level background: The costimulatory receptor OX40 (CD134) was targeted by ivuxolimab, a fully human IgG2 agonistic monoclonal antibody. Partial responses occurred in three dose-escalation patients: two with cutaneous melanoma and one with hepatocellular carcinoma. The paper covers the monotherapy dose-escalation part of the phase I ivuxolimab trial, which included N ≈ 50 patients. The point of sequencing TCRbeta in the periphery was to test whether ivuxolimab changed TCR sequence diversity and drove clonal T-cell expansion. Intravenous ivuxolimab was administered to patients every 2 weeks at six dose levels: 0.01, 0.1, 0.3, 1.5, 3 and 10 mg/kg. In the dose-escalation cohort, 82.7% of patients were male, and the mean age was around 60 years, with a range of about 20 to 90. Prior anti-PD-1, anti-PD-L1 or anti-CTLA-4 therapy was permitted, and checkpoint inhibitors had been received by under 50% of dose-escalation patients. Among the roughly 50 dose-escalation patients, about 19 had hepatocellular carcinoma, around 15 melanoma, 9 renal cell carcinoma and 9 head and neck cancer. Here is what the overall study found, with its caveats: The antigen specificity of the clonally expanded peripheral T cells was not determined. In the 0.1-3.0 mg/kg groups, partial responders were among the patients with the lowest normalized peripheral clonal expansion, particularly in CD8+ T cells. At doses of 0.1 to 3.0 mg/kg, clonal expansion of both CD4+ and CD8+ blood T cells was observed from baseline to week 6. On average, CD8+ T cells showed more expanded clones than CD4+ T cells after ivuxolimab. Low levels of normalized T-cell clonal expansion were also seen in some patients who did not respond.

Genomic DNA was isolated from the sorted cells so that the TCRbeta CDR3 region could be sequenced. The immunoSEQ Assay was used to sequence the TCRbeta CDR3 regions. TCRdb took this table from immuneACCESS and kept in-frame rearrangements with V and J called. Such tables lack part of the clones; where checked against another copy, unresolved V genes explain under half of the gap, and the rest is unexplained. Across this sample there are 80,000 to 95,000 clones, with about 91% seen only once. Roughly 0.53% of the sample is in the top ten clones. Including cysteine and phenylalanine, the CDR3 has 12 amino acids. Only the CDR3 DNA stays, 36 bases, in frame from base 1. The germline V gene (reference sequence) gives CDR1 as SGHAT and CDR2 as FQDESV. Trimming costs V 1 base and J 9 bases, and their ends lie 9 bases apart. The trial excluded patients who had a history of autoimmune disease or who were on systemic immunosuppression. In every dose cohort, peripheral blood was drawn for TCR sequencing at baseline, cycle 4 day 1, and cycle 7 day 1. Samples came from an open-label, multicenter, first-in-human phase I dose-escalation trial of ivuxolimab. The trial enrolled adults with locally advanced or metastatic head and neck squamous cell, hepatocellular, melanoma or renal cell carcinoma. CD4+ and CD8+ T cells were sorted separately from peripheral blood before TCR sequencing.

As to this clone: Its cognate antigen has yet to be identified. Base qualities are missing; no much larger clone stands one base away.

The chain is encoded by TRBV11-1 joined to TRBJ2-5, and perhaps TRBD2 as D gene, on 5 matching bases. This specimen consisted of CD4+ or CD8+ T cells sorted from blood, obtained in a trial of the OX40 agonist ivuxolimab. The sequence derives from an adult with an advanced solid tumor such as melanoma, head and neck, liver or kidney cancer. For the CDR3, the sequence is CASSLDKAAQYF. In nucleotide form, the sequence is TGTGCCAGCAGCTTAGATAAAGCGGCCCAGTACTTC. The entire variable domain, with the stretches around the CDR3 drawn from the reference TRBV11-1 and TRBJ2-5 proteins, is EAEVAQSPRYKITEKSQAVAFWCDPISGHATLYWYRQILGQGPELLVQFQDESVVDDSQLPKDRFSAERLKGVDSTLKIQPAELGDSAMYLCASSLDKAAQYFGPGTRLLVL.